What follows are 28 T cell receptor beta chains derived from one specimen sequenced in a study of T cell responses to AZD1222 COVID-19 vaccine. Sequencing used immunoSEQ multiplex PCR; TCRdb keeps in-frame clones, though not all of them. The sample shows more than 110,000 clones, 85% to 95% of them seen only once. Sequenced material: peripheral blood, taken on day 0 of AZD1222 vaccination. The receptors were gathered from an adult in good health.

The chain couples TRBV4-2 to TRBJ1-4; unclear D gene. The CDR3 runs to 13 residues. V was shortened by 4 bases and J by 5 bases, with 8 bases between the two germline ends. CDR1 is LGHNA, CDR2 YNFKEQ, per germline. CDR3 residues: CASSPGPNEKLFF. DNA for the CDR3: TGTGCCAGCAGCCCCGGACCCAATGAAAAACTGTTTTTT.

A few counts support this clone. This chain connects TRBV10-3 to TRBJ1-2; D not resolved. The V and J ends lost 4 bases and 3 bases respectively, with 12 bases between them. Per germline, CDR1 ENHRY and CDR2 SYGVKD. CDR3 length: 14 amino acids. CDR3 bases: TGTGCCATCAGTGTCGAGGGTTGGGACTATGGCTACACCTTC. It encodes CAISVEGWDYGYTF.

This sequence joins TRBV19 and TRBJ1-5; maybe TRBD1 (6 bases). Per the germline V gene, CDR1 is LNHDA and CDR2 is SQIVND (reference sequence). The CDR3 has 16 residues. V lost 3 bases and J 4 bases, leaving 16 bases between the germline ends. The CDR3 DNA is TGTGCCAGTAGTATCCCTGGACAGTCGAGAAATCAGCCCCAGCATTTT. It codes for CASSIPGQSRNQPQHF.

CDR3 region: CASSSRDIPHYGYTF. The CDR3 nucleotides read TGTGCCAGCAGCTCCCGGGACATACCTCACTATGGCTACACCTTC. The rearrangement uses TRBV7-9 and TRBJ1-2; D is perhaps TRBD1 (6 bases). Trimming stripped 4 bases from V and 3 bases from J, with 15 bases between. Germline lookup yields CDR1 SEHNR and CDR2 FQNEAQ (reference sequence). This CDR3 region has 15 residues.

DNA for the CDR3: TGTGCTAGTGGTCCGGGGTCCTCAAAGGGCACCATATATTTT. This codes for CASGPGSSKGTIYF. The chain is built from TRBV12-5 and TRBJ1-3; D call uncertain. CDR1 LGHNT and CDR2 FRNRAP come from the germline V gene. The CDR3 runs to 14 residues. Trimming left V 5 bases short and J 9 bases short, with 17 bases between.

With respect to this clone: The sample carries other DNA sequences with the same CDR3. The chain combines TRBV6-1 with TRBJ1-2; D not resolved. This CDR3 region has 12 residues. Trimming cost V 3 bases and J 4 bases, with 6 bases left between them. CDR1 and CDR2 from the germline V gene are MNHNS and SASEGT. The CDR3 spells CASSEGSYGYTF. CDR3 DNA sequence: TGTGCCAGCAGTGAGGGGAGCTATGGCTACACCTTC.

CDR3 amino acids: CASKGGQLETQYF. CDR3 nucleotides: TGTGCCAGCAAGGGGGGGCAGTTGGAGACCCAGTACTTC. This rearrangement joins TRBV28 to TRBJ2-5, with D tentatively TRBD2 (7 bases). With 7 bases removed from V and 5 bases from J, the gap between germline ends came to 14 bases. The CDR3 consists of 13 residues. The germline CDR1 and CDR2 sequences are MDHEN and SYDVKM.

The chain joins TRBV7-9 to TRBJ1-2, with D possibly matching TRBD1 (6 bases). The CDR3 has 18 amino acids. CDR1 is SEHNR, CDR2 FQNEAQ, per germline (reference sequence). V was trimmed by 5 bases and J by 5 bases, leaving 27 bases between them. This chain's CDR3 is CASSAALDQGLKGYGYTF. The CDR3 nucleotides are TGTGCCAGCAGCGCCGCCCTCGACCAGGGGCTAAAGGGTTATGGCTACACCTTC.

This rearrangement joins TRBV2 to TRBJ2-7; D may be TRBD1 (7 bases). The CDR3 runs to 16 residues. Looked up from germline, CDR1 is SNHLY and CDR2 is FYNNEI. The ends were cut back, 6 bases at V and 3 bases at J, with 21 bases in the middle. CDR3 coding DNA: TGTGCCAGCAGGCCAGGGGGGACAAGAGGGGACTACGAGCAGTACTTC. Its protein product is CASRPGGTRGDYEQYF.

This chain uses TRBV7-9 with TRBJ2-1; TRBD2 matches at 10 bases. After removal of 5 bases from V and 8 bases from J, the junction contained 12 bases not matched to a gene. The CDR3 is made up of 16 amino acids. Germline V CDR1 and CDR2: SEHNR, FQNEAQ (reference sequence). The chain's CDR3 is CASSRPGLASNDEQFF. DNA of the CDR3: TGTGCCAGCAGCCGCCCGGGACTAGCGTCCAACGATGAGCAGTTCTTC. Full variable domain (missing parts from reference TRBV7-9 and TRBJ2-1): DTGVSQNPRHKITKRGQNVTFRCDPISEHNRLYWYRQTLGQGPEFLTYFQNEAQLEKSRLLSDRFSAERPKGSFSTLEIQRTEQGDSAMYLCASSRPGLASNDEQFFGPGTRLTVL.

This chain joins TRBV5-4 and TRBJ2-3, with 8 nucleotides matching TRBD2. The CDR3 extends over 16 amino acids. Germline trimming cut 6 bases from V and 1 base from J; bases unmatched to any gene: 10. Germline V gene sequence: CDR1 SGHNT, CDR2 YYREEE (reference sequence). This CDR3 reads CASTPGGRLGTDTQYF. The CDR3 DNA is TGTGCCAGCACCCCGGGGGGGCGGTTGGGCACAGATACGCAGTATTTT.

This chain uses TRBV13 with TRBJ2-1; D may be TRBD2 (6 bases). The CDR3 totals 14 residues. Trimming stripped 8 bases from V and 8 bases from J, with 19 bases between. Germline V gene sequence: CDR1 PRHDT, CDR2 FYEKMQ (reference sequence). CDR3 sequence (DNA): TGTGCCAGCGGGGCGGGGTCCCTTTTAGATGAGCAGTTCTTC. Its translation: CASGAGSLLDEQFF.

The rearrangement joins TRBV30 to TRBJ1-2; D call uncertain. V dropped 2 bases and J dropped 4 bases, with 11 bases sitting between them. Germline loops: CDR1 GTSNPN, CDR2 SVGIG (reference sequence). The CDR3 extends over 13 amino acids. DNA for the CDR3: TGTGCCTGGAGTCCGGGTATGGGCTATGGCTACACCTTC. Protein product: CAWSPGMGYGYTF. The entire variable domain, with the rest obtained from reference TRBV30 and TRBJ1-2, is as follows: SQTIHQWPATLVQPVGSPLSLECTVEGTSNPNLYWYRQAAGRGLQLLFYSVGIGQISSEVPQNLSASRPQDRQFILSSKKLLLSDSGFYLCAWSPGMGYGYTFGSGTRLTVV.

The chain carries TRBV12-3 or TRBV12-4 and TRBJ2-1; no reliable D call. The CDR3 totals 13 residues. Trimming shortened V by 8 bases and J by 7 bases, and 15 bases separated the two germline ends. As DNA, the CDR3 is TGTGCCAGCGGGGTAATGGTGGGGAATGAGCAGTTCTTC. Translated: CASGVMVGNEQFF.

In DNA, the CDR3 is TGTGCCAGCAGCCTTACTACAGGGGCTCGCGGATATGGCTACACCTTC. Translating gives CASSLTTGARGYGYTF. The chain employs TRBV3-1 (or the pseudogene TRBV3-2) and TRBJ1-2, with 7 bases that match TRBD1. The CDR3 contains 16 residues. V lost 4 bases to trimming and J lost 5 bases; unmatched junction nucleotides: 13. CDR1 and CDR2 from the germline V gene are LGHDT and YNNKEL (reference sequence).

The chain is built from TRBV10-3 and TRBJ1-5; 7 bases line up with TRBD1. From germline, CDR1 is ENHRY and CDR2 SYGVKD. CDR3 length: 14 residues. J lost 3 bases, V lost 10 bases, and 9 bases had no gene match. For the CDR3, the DNA is TGTGCCACGGGACAGAACGGGAACAATCAGCCCCAGCATTTT. It translates to CATGQNGNNQPQHF.

This rearrangement joins TRBV2 to TRBJ1-1; D ambiguous. Trimming removed 2 bases from V and 10 bases from J, with 8 bases in between. This CDR3 comprises 11 residues. Germline values: CDR1 SNHLY, CDR2 FYNNEI. The CDR3 nucleotides read TGTGCCAGCAGTGAACGGGTAGCAGCTTTCTTT. This gives the protein CASSERVAAFF.

The rearrangement links TRBV2 to TRBJ1-3, with D possibly being TRBD1 (5 bases). The CDR3 extends over 14 amino acids. Germline lookup yields CDR1 SNHLY and CDR2 FYNNEI. The V end lost 8 bases, the J end lost 0 bases, and 11 bases lay between the germline ends. The CDR3 DNA is TGTGCCAGCTCTACAGGCCACTCTGGAAACACCATATATTTT. This sequence encodes CASSTGHSGNTIYF.

The J gene is TRBJ1-6, the V gene TRBV27; TRBD1 matches 8 bases. Germline CDR1 MNHEY, CDR2 SMNVEV (reference sequence). This CDR3 comprises 16 residues. The junction had 8 bases not matched to a gene; V was cut back by 4 bases and J by 6 bases. The CDR3 region is CASSSSTGVLNSPLHF. The CDR3 DNA reads TGTGCCAGCAGTTCCTCGACAGGGGTACTTAATTCACCCCTCCACTTT.

J is TRBJ1-2 and V is TRBV29-1, with D possibly matching TRBD1 (6 bases). The CDR3 is made up of 15 amino acids. CDR1 SQVTM and CDR2 ANQGSEA come from the germline V gene. The germline V and J ends were trimmed by 8 bases and 4 bases, with 23 bases remaining between them. The CDR3 DNA reads as TGCAGCACGCAAGTCGGGACACGGAATTCCTATGGCTACACCTTC. Translation: CSTQVGTRNSYGYTF.

The CDR3 DNA is TGTGCCAGCAGATTTTTGGGACAGGGGTATGGCTACACCTTC. Amino acid sequence: CASRFLGQGYGYTF. The V and J genes are TRBV6-5 and TRBJ1-2, with TRBD1 identical over 10 bases. Germline V gene sequence: CDR1 MNHEY, CDR2 SVGAGI. The V and J ends lost 6 bases and 5 bases, in that order; junction bases with no gene match: 6. The CDR3 spans 14 residues.

This clone was seen only a few times. The chain recombines TRBV19 with TRBJ1-2; 7 nucleotides match TRBD1. CDR1 and CDR2 from the germline V gene are LNHDA and SQIVND (reference sequence). V shed 6 bases, J shed 7 bases, and the junction held 5 bases outside the gene matches. The CDR3 length is 12 residues. The DNA for the CDR3 is TGTGCCAGTAGCCTCCGACAGGGTGGCTACACCTTC. Amino acids: CASSLRQGGYTF.

The gene calls are TRBV5-5 and TRBJ1-5, with a weak D call TRBD1 (6 bases). The CDR3 has 15 amino acids. The germline V gene encodes CDR1 SGHKS and CDR2 YYEKEE (reference sequence). Trimming removed 0 bases from V and 9 bases from J, with 16 bases in between. The CDR3 here is CASSLGRGEKRPQHF. The CDR3 bases are TGTGCCAGCAGCTTGGGCAGGGGAGAAAAAAGGCCCCAGCATTTT.

The rearrangement uses TRBV7-2 and TRBJ1-2, with D uncertain. This CDR3 contains 14 residues. Per the germline V gene, CDR1 is SGHTA and CDR2 is FQGNSA. V shed 0 bases and J shed 8 bases, with 13 bases lying between them. Here the CDR3 reads CASSLAGSPAGYTF. The CDR3 DNA sequence: TGTGCCAGCAGCTTAGCTGGGTCCCCGGCCGGCTACACCTTC.

The chain joins TRBV15 to TRBJ2-3, with TRBD1 matching over 7 bases. Germline V gene lookup returns CDR1 LNHNV and CDR2 YYDKDF (reference sequence). With V trimmed by 6 bases and J by 2 bases, 5 bases remained unmatched. The CDR3 is 14 residues long. The CDR3 sequence is CATRRTGNTDTQYF. CDR3 in DNA: TGTGCCACCAGGAGGACAGGAAACACAGATACGCAGTATTTT. Supplemented by reference TRBV15 and TRBJ2-3, the full variable domain reads DAMVIQNPRYQVTQFGKPVTLSCSQTLNHNVMYWYQQKSSQAPKLLFHYYDKDFNNEADTPDNFQSRRPNTSFCFLDIRSPGLGDTAMYLCATRRTGNTDTQYFGPGTRLTVL.

This clone was seen only once. The chain is built from TRBV12-3 or TRBV12-4 and TRBJ1-2; D perhaps matches TRBD1 (6 bases). Trimming pared 7 bases from V and 6 bases from J, leaving 12 bases between. This CDR3 has 12 amino acids. The CDR3 sequence is CASTTGNDGYTF. CDR3 nucleotides: TGTGCCAGCACCACAGGGAACGATGGCTACACCTTC.

The chain uses TRBV19 and TRBJ1-5; tentative D call: TRBD1 (5 bases). This CDR3 region has 15 residues. The ends were cut back, 5 bases at V and 3 bases at J, with 14 bases in the middle. In germline, CDR1 is LNHDA, CDR2 SQIVND (reference sequence). The CDR3 DNA sequence: TGTGCCAGTAGTCTCGGGGGACGGTCCAATCAGCCCCAGCATTTT. It encodes CASSLGGRSNQPQHF.

This sequence joins TRBV25-1 and TRBJ1-3; the D gene is possibly TRBD1 (5 bases). CDR1 and CDR2 (germline): MGHDK, SYGVNS. V lost 1 base and J lost 4, with 8 bases in between. The CDR3 has 14 amino acids. The CDR3 here is CASSEWGRGNTIYF. The CDR3 DNA reads TGTGCCAGCAGTGAATGGGGCAGGGGAAACACCATATATTTT. Complete variable domain (other parts from reference TRBV25-1 and TRBJ1-3): EADIYQTPRYLVIGTGKKITLECSQTMGHDKMYWYQQDPGMELHLIHYSYGVNSTEKGDLSSESTVSRIRTEHFPLTLESARPSHTSQYLCASSEWGRGNTIYFGEGSWLTVV.